The TCR beta chain described here comes from a study of blood T cell repertoires in COVID-19. About the research overall: The United States, Italy and Spain provided the acute and convalescent COVID-19 samples. PBMCs, B-cell-depleted T cells, or T cells were the source of the cDNA or gDNA that made up the material.

V lost 4 bases to trimming and J lost 8 bases, with 11 bases between them. The germline V gene has CDR1 ENHRY and CDR2 SYGVKD. CDR3 length: 13 amino acids. Original processing methods: For nucleated cells, counts were estimated from reference gene primer amplification. Clones were read by immunoSEQ multiplex PCR, and TCRdb kept only the in-frame ones, dropping some. The DNA was the basis for D and trimming; V, J and clone size are from that table. Of under 200,000 clones in the sample, roughly nine tenths were seen once. Sample: peripheral blood. The origin of this receptor is a woman in her 70s with acute or convalescent COVID-19. This chain links TRBV10-3 with TRBJ1-4; D is uncertain. CDR3 in DNA: TGTGCCATCAGTGGCGAACCGAGGGAAAAACTGTTTTTT. Encoded protein: CAISGEPREKLFF.